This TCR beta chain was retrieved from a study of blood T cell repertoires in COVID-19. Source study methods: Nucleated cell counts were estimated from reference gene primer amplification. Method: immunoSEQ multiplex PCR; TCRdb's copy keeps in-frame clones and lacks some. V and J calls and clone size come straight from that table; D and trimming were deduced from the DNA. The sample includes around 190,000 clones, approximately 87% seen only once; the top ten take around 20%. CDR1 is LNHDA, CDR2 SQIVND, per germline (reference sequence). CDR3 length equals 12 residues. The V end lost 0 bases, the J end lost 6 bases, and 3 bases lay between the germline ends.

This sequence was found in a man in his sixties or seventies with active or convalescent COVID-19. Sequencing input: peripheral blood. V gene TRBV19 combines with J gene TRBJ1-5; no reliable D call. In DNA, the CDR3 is TGTGCCAGTAGTATAGACGGTCAGCCCCAGCATTTT. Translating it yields CASSIDGQPQHF.